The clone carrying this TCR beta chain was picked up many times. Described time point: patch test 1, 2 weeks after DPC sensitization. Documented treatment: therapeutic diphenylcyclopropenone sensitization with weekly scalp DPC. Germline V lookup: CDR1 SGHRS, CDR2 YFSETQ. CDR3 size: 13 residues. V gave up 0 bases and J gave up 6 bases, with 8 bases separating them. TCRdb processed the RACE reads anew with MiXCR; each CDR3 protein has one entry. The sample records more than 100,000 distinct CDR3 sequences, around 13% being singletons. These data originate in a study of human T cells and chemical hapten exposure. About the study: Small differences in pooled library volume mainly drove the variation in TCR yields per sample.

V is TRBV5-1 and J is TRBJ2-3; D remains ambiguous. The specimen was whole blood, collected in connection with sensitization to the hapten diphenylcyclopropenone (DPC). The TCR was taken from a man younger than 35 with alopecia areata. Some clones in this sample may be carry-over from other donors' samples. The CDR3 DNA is TGCGCCAGCAGCTTGGCCATATCGGATACGCAGTATTTT. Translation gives CASSLAISDTQYF.